This T cell receptor (beta chain) was sequenced for a study of a mutant IDH1 vaccine in newly diagnosed glioma. Study-level background: Former treatment meant radiotherapy, temozolomide, or both; the majority had gotten both.

Time point defined: week 23, last vaccination. Each dose delivered 300 ug of mutant IDH1 20-mer peptide subcutaneously with imiquimod. Newly diagnosed WHO grade 3 or 4 IDH1-mutant, ATRX-lost astrocytomas were identified in the donors. About this clone: Its cognate antigen is unknown.

The repertoire was sequenced with immunoSEQ multiplex PCR; TCRdb's copy has only in-frame clones and lacks some. In the table there are about 86,000 clones, over 75% of which are singletons. The junction had 6 bases not matched to a gene; V was cut back by 4 bases and J by 5 bases. The CDR3 is made up of 16 amino acids. Germline loops: CDR1 SGHRS, CDR2 YFSETQ. The TCR comes from a man aged 30 to 39 with glioma. Some clones in this sample may be carry-over from other donors' samples. This chain connects TRBV5-1 to TRBJ2-5; 15 bases agree with TRBD2. The specimen was PBMCs, collected from a glioma patient whose treatment included an IDH1 peptide vaccine. CDR3 DNA sequence: TGCGCCAGCAGCGGGGGACTAGCGGGAGGAAGGGAGACCCAGTACTTC. This translates into CASSGGLAGGRETQYF. The whole variable domain, filled in from reference TRBV5-1 and TRBJ2-5, reads KAGVTQTPRYLIKTRGQQVTLSCSPISGHRSVSWYQQTPGQGLQFLFEYFSETQRNKGNFPGRFSGRQFSNSRSEMNVSTLELGDSALYLCASSGGLAGGRETQYFGPGTRLLVL.